Listed below are T cell receptor beta chains from one sample, sequenced in a study of graft-versus-host responses after intestinal transplantation. Antigens for these TCRs are unknown. Some clones are missing from TCRdb's copy, which holds only in-frame ones; the method was immunoSEQ multiplex PCR. The table shows tens of thousands of clones, with 88% occurring only once. This specimen consisted of unstimulated CD4+ T cells sorted from spleen or lymph node cells, obtained before transplant. Receptor source: a human donor who was the organ donor for an intestinal transplant. Both conserved end residues are part of each CDR3. D genes are given only for firm matches. Clone size is given for some rows only: seen once, a few or many times, or a class if the clone is expanded.

. . TRBJ1-2 TRBV9 TGTGCCAGCAGCGTCCTCAGGTATGGCTACACCTTC CASSVLRYGYTF
TRBD2 . TRBJ2-7 TRBV7-2 TGTGCCAGCAGCTTCGGATCAGCGGGAGCCCCCTACGAGCAGTACTTC CASSFGSAGAPYEQYF
TRBD2 . TRBJ2-3 TRBV7-3 TGTGCCAGCAGCCCCAGCGGGGGCCCAGATACGCAGTATTTT CASSPSGGPDTQYF
. . TRBJ2-3 TRBV7-6 TGTGCCAGCAGCATCTCCGTAGGACACAACACAGATACGCAGTATTTT CASSISVGHNTDTQYF
. once TRBJ2-3 TRBV7-2 TGTGCCAGCAGCTTAGCGGGGGCGGGAGCGCAGTATTTT CASSLAGAGAQYF
TRBD2 . TRBJ2-4 TRBV2 TGTGCCAGCAGTGTGGGAGGGAACATTCAGTACTTC CASSVGGNIQYF
TRBD2 . TRBJ2-5 TRBV11-3 TGTGCCAGCAGCCGGAGCGGGATAACCTCAGAGACCCAGTACTTC CASSRSGITSETQYF
. . TRBJ1-1 TRBV5-6 TGTGCCAGCAGCCACAGGGACCTTGAAGCTTTCTTT CASSHRDLEAFF
. . TRBJ1-5 TRBV19 TGTGCCAGTACCGGGGTGAGCAATCAGCCCCAGCATTTT CASTGVSNQPQHF
TRBD2 . TRBJ2-3 TRBV6-6 TGTGCCAGCAGTTGGACTAGCGCAGATACGCAGTATTTT CASSWTSADTQYF
TRBD2 . TRBJ2-1 TRBV7-3 TGTGCCAGCAGCGCTAGCGGACGCTCCTACAATGAGCAGTTCTTC CASSASGRSYNEQFF
TRBD1 . TRBJ1-1 TRBV30 TGTGCCTGGAGTAAAGTCGGTACAGGGGCTCTTCCGAACACTGAAGCTTTCTTT CAWSKVGTGALPNTEAFF
. few TRBJ1-4 TRBV9 TGTGCCAGCAGCGCATCCACATGGCCCGATGAAAAACTGTTTTTT CASSASTWPDEKLFF
. once TRBJ2-2 TRBV7-9 TGTGCCAGCAGCCGACCACTAGTACTAGGGGAGCTGTTTTTT CASSRPLVLGELFF
. . TRBJ1-2 TRBV4-3 TGCGCCAGCACCCACGTAGCGGGGGGAGCCTATGGCTACACCTTC CASTHVAGGAYGYTF
. . TRBJ2-1 TRBV4-3 TGCGCCAGCAGCCAAGAACAGTTCACGGGGAGATTGGCCTACAATGAGCAGTTCTTC CASSQEQFTGRLAYNEQFF
. . TRBJ1-2 TRBV5-4 TGTGCCAGCAGCGGAGGTTTGGGGTTCCCTTCTTCATATGGCTACACCTTC CASSGGLGFPSSYGYTF
. . TRBJ2-3 TRBV30 TGTGCCTGGAGTGTAAGGGGGGGAGATACGCAGTATTTT CAWSVRGGDTQYF
. . TRBJ2-3 TRBV29-1 TGCAGCTCCCGTGGCAGCGGCACAGATACGCAGTATTTT CSSRGSGTDTQYF
TRBD2 . TRBJ2-1 TRBV2 TGTGCCAGCCTCAGCGGGGGCAATGAGCAGTTCTTC CASLSGGNEQFF
. . TRBJ2-1 TRBV11-3 TGTGCCAGCAGCTTAGGGCCGGGGATGCAGTTCTTC CASSLGPGMQFF
. . TRBJ2-1 TRBV27 TGTGCCAGCAGTTTTGGGCGGACAGTCTTTGTTGGGCTCAATGAGCAGTTCTTC CASSFGRTVFVGLNEQFF
TRBD2 . TRBJ2-1 TRBV6-5 TGTGCCAGCAGAAACCTAGCGGGGGCCGACAATGAGCAGTTCTTC CASRNLAGADNEQFF
TRBD2 . TRBJ2-3 TRBV18 TGTGCCAGCTCACAGAAAGGACTAGCGGGAGGGCCGACAGATACGCAGTATTTT CASSQKGLAGGPTDTQYF
. . TRBJ1-4 TRBV28 TGTGCCAGCAGAATCGGACATCTACGAGTTTTT CASRIGHLRVF
TRBD1 . TRBJ1-5 TRBV7-2 TGTGCCAGCAGCTTAGGAAGGGGACAGGGGCTTCAGCCCCAGCATTTT CASSLGRGQGLQPQHF